This T cell receptor beta chain comes out of a study of blood T cell repertoires in COVID-19. About the research overall: PBMCs, B-cell-depleted T cells, or T cells provided the cDNA or gDNA that made up the material.

Seattle's cohort entered during active infection and was followed longitudinally. This clone was recorded once. The protocol was immunoSEQ multiplex PCR, while the TCRdb copy is restricted to in-frame clones and leaves out a portion. The repertoire holds around 37,000 clones, with roughly 70% as singletons. The sequenced material came from peripheral blood. This TCR was recovered from a man aged 65 to 79 with COVID-19, enrolled during active disease.

The CDR3 DNA reads as TGTGCCAGCAGCCCCCAGGACAGGGAAGAGCAGTTCTTC. It is translated as CASSPQDREEQFF. V is TRBV11-2 and J is TRBJ2-1, with 8 bases fitting TRBD1. Germline V lookup: CDR1 SGHAT, CDR2 FQNNGV. The CDR3 has 13 residues. The V and J ends lost 5 bases and 10 bases, in that order; junction bases with no gene match: 7.